The entry below describes one T cell receptor beta chain. Its target is not known. The TCR library protocol attached unique molecular identifiers to the individual cDNA molecules. TCRdb reprocessed the 5' RACE reads via MiXCR and lists one record per CDR3 protein. Here the sample spans approximately 35,000 distinct CDR3 sequences, less than 5.5% being singletons. This specimen comes from a study of early T cells in non-severe SARS-CoV-2 infection. Overall study context: Sequenced bulk RNA came from whole blood that was unsorted, and chains were unpaired.

The CDR3 is 16 amino acids. V dropped 0 bases and J dropped 2 bases, with 11 bases sitting between them. Germline V gene lookup returns CDR1 MGHRA and CDR2 YSYEKL. General study results and limits: The VDJdb matching leaned toward anti-spike CD8 responses and overlooked private and CD4 specificities.

This clonotype originated in an adult who was a healthcare worker with PCR-confirmed SARS-CoV-2 infection or an uninfected control (not recorded which). This rearrangement joins TRBV4-1 to TRBJ2-4; D is unresolved. The sequenced material came from whole blood. The CDR3 loop reads CASSQDPSHPKNIQYF. The CDR3 DNA reads as TGCGCCAGCAGCCAAGATCCCAGCCATCCCAAAAACATTCAGTACTTC.